This T cell receptor beta chain was recovered during a study of cytomegalovirus exposure and HLA in healthy donors (dated by TCRdb to about 2017). With respect to the entire study: According to a later analysis, the 110 or so validation repertoires were produced on the same platform as the 680 or so repertoires of the first cohort. The study aimed to test whether cataloging public T cell receptors could reveal signatures of past pathogen exposure. In addition to the first cohort of about 650 subjects, a separate validation cohort of approximately 110 different subjects was used. The study combined high-throughput TCR immunosequencing, statistical association of individual TCRs with disease status, and machine learning to predict cytomegalovirus infection status.

Preparation of the library involved the immunoSEQ multiplex PCR assay. Per the authors' processing: A statistical classification framework was developed to diagnose cytomegalovirus status using the catalog of TCR beta chain sequences. Imported from immuneACCESS, the table was reduced by TCRdb to in-frame sequences with V and J called. These copies leave out some clones; in studies compared against another copy, an unresolved V gene accounts for under half, and the cause of the remainder is not known. That table gives V, J and clone size, and the DNA gave D and trimming. Present in this sample are under 400,000 clones, nearly 90% of which were seen just once. Together, the top ten hold approximately 0.9% of the sample. CDR1 and CDR2, per the germline V gene, are KGHSH and LQKENI. The CDR3 sequence holds 15 residues, the cysteine and phenylalanine included. Just the 45-base CDR3 DNA is kept, in frame starting at base 1. Trimming removed 4 bases from V and 0 bases from J, leaving 13 bases between the germline ends.

To note about this clone: Its antigen remains undetermined. No base qualities exist here, and no much larger clone lies one base off it.

The donors were included in the validation cohort of roughly 120 subjects, a group kept apart from the approximately 690-subject first cohort. The study at large found these results: Cytomegalovirus status was reported to be diagnosed by the classifier with high specificity and sensitivity in both the original and validation cohorts. Three of the identified cytomegalovirus-associated TCR beta chains were confirmed in vitro to be specific for cytomegalovirus antigens. The study gave a list of around 170 TCR beta chains associated with cytomegalovirus. Subsequent analysis determined that TCRs grouped into clusters in the first cohort also showed a tendency toward co-occurrence across the approximately 110 validation repertoires, and approximately 94% of cluster scores exceeded 0. The validation cohort had no HLA typing available for a later analysis, so co-occurrence within that cohort was assessed over all 120 or so repertoires. It was suggested by the authors that the approach could potentially be generalized to other disease states and immunological phenotypes. Across donors, most TCR sequences were observed very rarely, whereas some public TCRs were present in many individuals.

Sequenced material: PBMCs. The source of this sequence is a man aged 25-40 years in good health and CMV-seronegative. The chain employs TRBV18 and TRBJ2-7; the best D guess is TRBD1, with 5 bases matching. The CDR3 region has the sequence CASSLGRASSYEQYF. The bases read TGTGCCAGCTCACTCGGCAGGGCTAGCTCCTACGAGCAGTACTTC. Reference TRBV18 and TRBJ2-7 genes cover what lies past the CDR3, so the full variable domain is NAGVMQNPRHLVRRRGQEARLRCSPMKGHSHVYWYRQLPEEGLKFMVYLQKENIIDESGMPKERFSAEFPKEGPSILRIQQVVRGDSAAYFCASSLGRASSYEQYFGPGTRLTVT.